This T cell receptor (beta chain) was recorded in a study of spatial heterogeneity in lung cancer. Overall study: The donor group consisted of approximately 77 patients who had untreated, early-stage non-small cell lung cancer.

This sample's time point: blood at routine non-recurrence follow-up after resection. Whole RNA obtained from tumor, nontumor lung or frozen PBMC underwent sequencing without sorting. Trimming cost V 1 base and J 8 bases, with 14 bases left between them. CDR3 size: 14 residues. Germline V gene lookup returns CDR1 MGHRA and CDR2 YSYEKL. Points from the study as a whole: Relative to follow-up, resection was when ubiquitous expanded tumor TCRs appeared more in blood.

This clonotype came up a few times. Its matching antigen is unknown. TCRdb itself ran the 5' RACE reads through MiXCR, one entry per CDR3 protein. The table includes some 32,000 distinct CDR3 sequences, 8% to 13% detected once. The TCR originated in a female donor with early-stage non-small cell lung cancer. The sample was PBMCs, taken at follow-up. The genes are TRBV4-1 and TRBJ1-1, with D possibly TRBD1 on 5 matching bases. CDR3 residues: CASSQVGRGTEAFF. DNA of the CDR3: TGCGCCAGCAGCCAAGTCGGGAGGGGCACCGAAGCTTTCTTT.